This TCR beta chain was observed in a study of cytomegalovirus exposure and HLA in healthy donors. Study information: Roughly 180 million T cells yielded 100 million or so unique TCR beta sequences, as an earlier analysis found.

As regards this clone: The antigen is unknown.

This CDR3 contains 15 residues. V was clipped by 4 bases and J by 9 bases; unmatched bases: 11. CDR1 SGHTS and CDR2 YDEGEE come from the germline V gene. Study-level findings and limits: HLA-A and HLA-B allele assignments for most subjects were reportedly predicted accurately using TCR beta sequences. Donors belonging to an Asian-associated ancestry cluster reportedly showed fewer N-insertions in productive TCRs than the roughly 670-donor mean, according to what a later analysis found. According to an earlier analysis, most TCR beta V segments yielded productive rearrangements about 87% or about 30% of the time.

60 Vbeta and 13 Jbeta primers were used in PCR. Profiling relied on immunoSEQ multiplex PCR, and the TCRdb table lists in-frame clones only, not all of them. The sample has about 120,000 clones; 50% to 75% are singletons. Sequences were obtained from PBMCs. The J gene is TRBJ1-4, the V gene TRBV5-8; 8 bases align to TRBD1. The TCR sequence derives from a woman aged 40 to 50 in good health and CMV-seropositive. The CDR3 reads CASSQGQGTSKKLFF. CDR3 sequence (DNA): TGTGCCAGCAGCCAAGGACAGGGCACGAGTAAAAAACTGTTTTTT.